This T cell receptor beta chain appears in the sequencing data of a study of blood T cells in healthy people across ages. CDR1 SGHRS and CDR2 YFSETQ come from the germline V gene. Trimming removed 5 bases at V and 5 bases at J, with 19 bases between. CDR3 length: 15 amino acids. A second PCR of roughly 7 to 11 cycles used a sample-barcoded 5' primer and a J-beta primer mix. TCRdb re-called the 5' RACE reads through MiXCR, storing one row per CDR3 protein. The sample gives over 1.5 million distinct CDR3 sequences, roughly 52% of which show up once; approximately 2% is in the top ten. Sequencing input: blood. The receptor's source is a middle-aged woman in good health. The chain joins TRBV5-1 to TRBJ1-2, with a tentative D call TRBD1 (6 bases). CDR3 region: CASRLTTGTRYGYTF. The CDR3 bases are TGCGCCAGCAGATTAACGACAGGTACTCGATATGGCTACACCTTC. Combining the CDR3 with reference TRBV5-1 and TRBJ1-2 gives the whole variable domain KAGVTQTPRYLIKTRGQQVTLSCSPISGHRSVSWYQQTPGQGLQFLFEYFSETQRNKGNFPGRFSGRQFSNSRSEMNVSTLELGDSALYLCASRLTTGTRYGYTFGSGTRLTVV.